The entry below gives a single TCR beta chain sequence along with its context. Antigen specificity is unknown. PCR used 60 Vbeta primers and 13 Jbeta primers. Sequenced by immunoSEQ multiplex PCR; TCRdb stores in-frame clones only, minus some. The sample includes more than 95,000 clones, 77% of them seen just once. Germline assignment: CDR1 MGHDK and CDR2 SYGVNS. The CDR3 spans 16 residues. Trimming cost V 0 bases and J 1 base, with 10 bases left between them. The data were obtained in a study of cytomegalovirus exposure and HLA in healthy donors. Study-wide findings and caveats: A later analysis found TCR association rates differed by HLA locus, highest for DRB1 and lowest for HLA-C.

The sequenced sample consisted of PBMCs. The chain has TRBV25-1 and TRBJ1-3; no clear D gene. This clonotype originated in a middle-aged woman in good health and CMV-seropositive. In nucleotides, the CDR3 is TGTGCCAGCAGTGAATATCGGGGAGGGTCTGGAAACACCATATATTTT. Translation: CASSEYRGGSGNTIYF.